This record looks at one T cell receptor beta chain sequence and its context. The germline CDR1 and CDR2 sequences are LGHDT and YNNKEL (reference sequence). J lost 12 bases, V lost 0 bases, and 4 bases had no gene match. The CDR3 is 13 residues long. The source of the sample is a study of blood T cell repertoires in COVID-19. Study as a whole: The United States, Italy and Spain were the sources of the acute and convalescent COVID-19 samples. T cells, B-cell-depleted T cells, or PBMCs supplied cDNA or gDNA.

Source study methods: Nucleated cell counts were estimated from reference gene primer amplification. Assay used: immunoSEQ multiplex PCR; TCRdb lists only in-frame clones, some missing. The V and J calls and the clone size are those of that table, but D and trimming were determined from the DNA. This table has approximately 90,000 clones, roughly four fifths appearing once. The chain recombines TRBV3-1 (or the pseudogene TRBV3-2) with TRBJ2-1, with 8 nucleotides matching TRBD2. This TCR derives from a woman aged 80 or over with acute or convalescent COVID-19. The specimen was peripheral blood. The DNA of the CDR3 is TGTGCCAGCAGCCAAGATCCCCTAGCGGGGCAGTTCTTC. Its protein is CASSQDPLAGQFF.